This TCR beta chain is drawn from a study of shared clonotypes between healthy human individuals. Repertoires were generated with immunoSEQ multiplex PCR, while TCRdb's copy carries only in-frame clones and drops some. The sample lists millions of clones; just over 90% were seen once. The TCR was taken from a man aged 18-30 years in good health. Some clones in this sample may be carry-over from other donors' samples. Sequencing was carried out using naive CD4+ T cells from PBMCs. The subset: CD45RA+ positively selected.

CDR3 amino acids: CASSLVVAGNYEQYF. DNA of the CDR3: TGCGCCAGCAGCTTGGTAGTAGCGGGGAACTACGAGCAGTACTTC. The J gene is TRBJ2-7, the V gene TRBV5-1; 8 bases line up with TRBD2. V dropped 0 bases and J dropped 3; count of bases not matched to a gene: 5. Looked up from germline, CDR1 is SGHRS and CDR2 is YFSETQ. The CDR3 length is 15 residues.